Listed below are T cell receptor beta chains from one sample, sequenced in a study of blood T cell repertoires in COVID-19. The protocol was immunoSEQ multiplex PCR, while the TCRdb copy is restricted to in-frame clones and leaves out a portion. The sample records fewer than 350,000 clones, 65% to 90% being singletons. The specimen sequenced was peripheral blood. The receptors originated from a human donor in a cohort sampled during active COVID-19. Both conserved end residues are part of each CDR3. D genes are given only for firm matches. The size field is filled for only some rows; it gives once, few, many or a size class.

v_call	j_call	d_call	clone_size	cdr3_aa	cdr3_nt
TRBV7-9	TRBJ1-2	TRBD1	NA	CASRRDSINYGYTF	TGTGCCAGCAGGAGGGACAGTATTAACTATGGCTACACCTTC
TRBV6-1	TRBJ1-3	TRBD1	once	CASSEDAGQGLHRAGNTIYF	TGTGCCAGCAGTGAAGACGCGGGACAGGGACTTCATCGCGCTGGAAACACCATATATTTT
TRBV28	TRBJ1-4	NA	NA	CASSLTAGGEKLFF	TGTGCCAGCAGTTTGACCGCGGGAGGAGAAAAACTGTTTTTT
TRBV5-1	TRBJ2-4	NA	NA	CASSFTGQLTNIQYF	TGCGCCAGCAGCTTTACCGGACAGTTGACGAACATTCAGTACTTC
TRBV20-1	TRBJ2-7	NA	NA	CSAEGGGEQYF	TGCAGTGCCGAAGGGGGGGGCGAGCAGTACTTC
TRBV27	TRBJ1-3	NA	NA	CASSYRGLGNTIYF	TGTGCCAGCAGTTATCGGGGTCTTGGAAACACCATATATTTT
TRBV5-1	TRBJ2-4	TRBD2	NA	CASSLVELAGGQNIQYF	TGCGCCAGCAGCTTGGTGGAACTAGCGGGGGGGCAAAACATTCAGTACTTC
TRBV30	TRBJ1-1	NA	NA	CAMGLQTRGVAFF	TGTGCAATGGGTCTACAAACCCGGGGGGTAGCTTTCTTT
TRBV6-5	TRBJ1-2	TRBD1	NA	CASSPDRVGGYTF	TGTGCCAGCAGTCCGGACAGGGTTGGAGGCTACACCTTC
TRBV6-5	TRBJ1-1	NA	NA	CASSYSQFNLNTEAFF	TGTGCCAGCAGTTACTCGCAATTTAACTTGAACACTGAAGCTTTCTTT
TRBV7-9	TRBJ2-1	TRBD2	NA	CASSLVSGLVKNEQFF	TGTGCCAGCAGCTTAGTTTCGGGACTAGTAAAAAATGAGCAGTTCTTC
TRBV6-1	TRBJ2-2	TRBD2	NA	CASSEYGSGGGGELFF	TGTGCCAGCAGTGAATATGGTAGCGGGGGAGGCGGGGAGCTGTTTTTT
TRBV5-5	TRBJ1-1	TRBD1	NA	CASSPRQGTTEAFF	TGTGCCAGCAGCCCCAGACAGGGTACAACTGAAGCTTTCTTT
TRBV18	TRBJ1-3	NA	NA	CASSTGGRENTIYF	TGTGCCAGCTCCACCGGGGGAAGAGAGAACACCATATATTTT
TRBV5-1	TRBJ1-3	TRBD1	NA	CASSLTTGGSGNTIYF	TGCGCCAGCAGCTTGACTACAGGGGGCTCAGGAAACACCATATATTTT
TRBV7-2	TRBJ1-1	NA	NA	CASSSAGAGTEAFF	TGTGCCAGCAGCTCCGCGGGTGCGGGAACTGAAGCTTTCTTT
TRBV7-8	TRBJ2-7	NA	NA	CASSLDDISYEQYF	TGTGCCAGCAGCTTAGACGACATCTCCTACGAGCAGTACTTC
TRBV15	TRBJ2-1	TRBD1	NA	CATSSRDSEQFF	TGTGCCACCAGCTCCCGGGACAGTGAGCAGTTCTTC